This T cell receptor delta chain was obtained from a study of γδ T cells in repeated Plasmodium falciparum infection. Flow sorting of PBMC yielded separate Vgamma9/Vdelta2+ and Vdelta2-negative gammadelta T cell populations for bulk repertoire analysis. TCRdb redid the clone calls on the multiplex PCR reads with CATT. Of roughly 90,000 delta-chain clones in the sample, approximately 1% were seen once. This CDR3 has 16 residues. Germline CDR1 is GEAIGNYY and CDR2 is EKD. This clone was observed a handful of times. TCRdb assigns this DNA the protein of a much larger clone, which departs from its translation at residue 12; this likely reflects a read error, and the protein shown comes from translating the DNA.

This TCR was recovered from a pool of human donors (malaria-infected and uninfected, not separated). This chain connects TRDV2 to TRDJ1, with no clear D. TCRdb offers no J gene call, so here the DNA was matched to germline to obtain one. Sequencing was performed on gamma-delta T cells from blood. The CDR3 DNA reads TGTGCCTGTCGCGATGCGGTGAGGGGTTACACCGGTAAACTCATCTTT. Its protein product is CACRDAVRGYTGKLIF.